This TCR beta chain derives from a study of cytomegalovirus exposure and HLA in healthy donors. Study results and caveats: An ancestry cluster, one associated with Asian ancestry, reportedly showed fewer N-insertions than the 666-donor mean in a later analysis.

PCR primers comprised 60 Vbeta and 13 Jbeta primers. The data were produced by immunoSEQ multiplex PCR, yet TCRdb's version contains in-frame clones alone and is incomplete. The sample carries more than 130,000 clones, roughly 76% recorded once. In regard to this clone: Antigen: not known.

The CDR3 is 21 amino acids. Trimming took 0 bases from V and 8 from J; bases not matched to a gene: 23. Looked up from germline, CDR1 is MGHRA and CDR2 is YSYEKL. The source is a human donor in good health. The V gene is TRBV4-1, the J gene TRBJ1-5, with 9 bases lining up with TRBD1. The specimen sequenced was PBMCs. CDR3: CASSQDKPGQGMQPREKPQHF. The CDR3 DNA reads as TGCGCCAGCAGCCAAGACAAGCCGGGACAGGGCATGCAGCCCCGGGAAAAGCCCCAGCATTTT.